The T cell receptor (beta chain) described here comes from a study of Ad26.COV2.S vaccination and SARS-CoV-2 variants. The V and J ends lost 7 bases and 8 bases, in that order; junction bases with no gene match: 8. CDR1 is MDHEN, CDR2 SYDVKM, per germline. This CDR3 spans 14 amino acids. The method was immunoSEQ multiplex PCR; TCRdb's version includes in-frame clones alone and lacks a portion of them. The sample lists about 350,000 clones; about 86% were seen once. The treatment: some 20 received Ad26.COV2.S at low or high dose, single or two shots; about 5 received placebo; per-sample allocation not given. It was on day 63 after the first vaccine or placebo injection that samples were taken.

Here the sequenced sample was peripheral blood, taken in a trial of Ad26.COV2.S vaccine versus placebo. The rearrangement joins TRBV28 to TRBJ2-1; TRBD2 matches at 10 bases. The clonotype comes from a person aged 18-60 years who received the Ad26.COV2.S COVID-19 vaccine or a placebo. The CDR3 nucleotides are TGTGCCAGCATGGGAGCGGGAGGGTCAGATGAGCAGTTCTTC. Its translation is CASMGAGGSDEQFF.